The 32 T cell receptor beta chains below were found in one sample sequenced in a study of T-cell reconstitution after alpha-beta-depleted transplantation in children. The TCRbeta library was prepared with unique molecular identifiers. TCRdb reprocessed the PCR reads via MiXCR and lists one record per CDR3 protein. The sample includes almost 500,000 distinct CDR3 sequences, approximately 13% of them seen just once. The material was PBMCs from the stem cell graft donor, obtained from the stem cell graft. The receptors were gathered from a human donor who donated a stem cell graft to a child with combined immunodeficiency.

This clonotype came up a few times. The chain combines TRBV7-3 with TRBJ2-3; 9 nucleotides agree with TRBD1. Per germline, CDR1 SGHTA and CDR2 FQGTGA. This CDR3 is built from 14 residues. V was clipped by 5 bases and J by 4 bases; unmatched bases: 4. Here the CDR3 reads CASSTGQGSDTQYF. The DNA of the CDR3 is TGTGCCAGCAGCACGGGACAGGGCTCAGATACGCAGTATTTT.

The rearrangement joins TRBV29-1 to TRBJ2-1, with D perhaps matching TRBD1 (6 bases). Trimming shortened V by 2 bases and J by 3 bases, and 11 bases separated the two germline ends. The CDR3 spans 14 residues. Per the germline V gene, CDR1 is SQVTM and CDR2 is ANQGSEA. CDR3 bases: TGCAGCGTTGAACGGCAGGACAGCTACAATGAGCAGTTCTTC. This gives the protein CSVERQDSYNEQFF.

In DNA form, the CDR3 reads TGTGCCAGCAGGACCAGGGGAAATGAGCAGTTCTTC. Residues: CASRTRGNEQFF. V is TRBV2 and J is TRBJ2-1, with D maybe TRBD1 (6 bases). This CDR3 has 12 amino acids. Germline CDR1 SNHLY, CDR2 FYNNEI. The V end lost 6 bases, the J end lost 7 bases, and 10 bases lay between the germline ends.

A note on this clonotype: A much larger clonotype is one base distant, so this may be a read error. DNA for the CDR3: TGCGCCAGCAGCCAAGGGACAGGGGGCTACGAGCAGTACTTC. Amino acid sequence: CASSQGTGGYEQYF. The chain is built from TRBV5-1 and TRBJ2-7, with 11 bases matching TRBD1. V was pared by 4 bases and J by 3 bases, with 3 bases of the junction left unmatched. The length of the CDR3 is 14 residues. The germline CDR1 and CDR2 sequences are SGHRS and YFSETQ. Full variable domain (missing parts from reference TRBV5-1 and TRBJ2-7): KAGVTQTPRYLIKTRGQQVTLSCSPISGHRSVSWYQQTPGQGLQFLFEYFSETQRNKGNFPGRFSGRQFSNSRSEMNVSTLELGDSALYLCASSQGTGGYEQYFGPGTRLTVT.

This clonotype was recorded at least ten times. This chain links TRBV11-2 with TRBJ2-6; 8 bases map to TRBD2. This CDR3 region has 18 residues. Trimming removed 2 bases from V and 4 bases from J; junction bases left unmatched: 10. CDR1 is SGHAT and CDR2 is FQNNGV in the germline V gene. The CDR3: CASSLFPAGVPGANVLTF. The CDR3 bases are TGTGCCAGCAGCTTATTTCCAGCGGGAGTCCCCGGGGCCAACGTCCTGACTTTC.

The chain recombines TRBV20-1 with TRBJ2-7; D call uncertain. Germline loops: CDR1 DFQATT, CDR2 SNEGSKA (reference sequence). V lost 1 base and J lost 3, with 10 bases in between. The CDR3 is made up of 13 amino acids. CDR3 DNA: TGCAGTGCTAGAGCCCCGTCCCACTACGAGCAGTACTTC. Protein product: CSARAPSHYEQYF.

This clonotype has ten or more counts. The chain carries TRBV24-1 and TRBJ2-3; D gene uncertain. The CDR3 extends over 12 amino acids. Trimming left V 5 bases short and J 6 bases short, with 8 bases between. Germline lookup yields CDR1 KGHDR and CDR2 SFDVKD. The CDR3 bases are TGTGCCACCAGTGGGCCCACGGATACGCAGTATTTT. Its translation is CATSGPTDTQYF.

This clonotype has just a few counts. This chain links TRBV25-1 with TRBJ2-1; D is unresolved. The CDR3 totals 13 residues. The V gene lost 3 bases and the J gene lost 8 bases, with 11 bases spanning the gap. Germline assignment: CDR1 MGHDK and CDR2 SYGVNS. For the CDR3, the DNA is TGTGCCAGCAGTGATCAGGTTGTAGATGAGCAGTTCTTC. The encoded protein is CASSDQVVDEQFF.

This clonotype was detected a few times. The V call is TRBV5-1, the J call TRBJ1-6, with a weak D call TRBD1 (6 bases). Trimming stripped 2 bases from V and 8 bases from J, with 14 bases between. Germline V CDR1 and CDR2: SGHRS, YFSETQ. The CDR3 loop spans 15 amino acids. For the CDR3, the DNA is TGCGCCAGCAGCTTAGGGGGAGACAGTTATTCACCCCTCCACTTT. Translated: CASSLGGDSYSPLHF. The full variable domain, completed using reference TRBV5-1 and TRBJ1-6, is KAGVTQTPRYLIKTRGQQVTLSCSPISGHRSVSWYQQTPGQGLQFLFEYFSETQRNKGNFPGRFSGRQFSNSRSEMNVSTLELGDSALYLCASSLGGDSYSPLHFGNGTRLTVT.

The sample holds a few counts of this clonotype. The rearrangement joins TRBV12-3 or TRBV12-4 to TRBJ2-6, with 8 bases aligning to TRBD1. Unmatched junction bases numbered 6, after V lost 7 bases and J lost 4 bases. The CDR3 spans 15 residues. The CDR3 bases are TGTGCCAGCAAGCAGGGGGCGCGGGGGGCCAACGTCCTGACTTTC. It is translated as CASKQGARGANVLTF.

Written as DNA, the CDR3 is TGTGCCAGCAGCCGCGGCAGGGGGGAAATCCGAAGCAATCAGCCCCAGCATTTT. Amino acid sequence: CASSRGRGEIRSNQPQHF. The chain is built from TRBV5-6 and TRBJ1-5; 7 bases are shared with TRBD1. The junction had 14 bases not matched to a gene; V was cut back by 4 bases and J by 1 base. CDR3 size: 18 residues. Per the germline V gene, CDR1 is SGHDT and CDR2 is YYEEEE.

The V call is TRBV4-3, the J call TRBJ1-5; D unresolved. Looked up from germline, CDR1 is LGHNA and CDR2 is YSLEER. This CDR3 contains 14 residues. V was cut by 0 bases and J by 4 bases, with 7 bases left in between. CDR3 sequence (DNA): TGCGCCAGCAGCCAAGATCGAGGGAATCAGCCCCAGCATTTT. Protein product: CASSQDRGNQPQHF.

The V gene is TRBV6-2 or TRBV6-3, the J gene TRBJ2-7; D call uncertain. V dropped 1 base and J dropped 2 bases, with 12 bases sitting between them. Germline V gene data show CDR1 as MNHEY and CDR2 as SVGEGT. The CDR3 is made up of 15 amino acids. The DNA for the CDR3 is TGTGCCAGCAGTTACTTAGGACCGACGGCCTACGAGCAGTACTTC. Translation gives CASSYLGPTAYEQYF.

This clonotype was seen a handful of times. The J gene is TRBJ2-1, the V gene TRBV29-1; D gene uncertain. The germline V gene encodes CDR1 SQVTM and CDR2 ANQGSEA. The CDR3 loop spans 11 amino acids. V was cut by 4 bases and J by 8 bases, with 9 bases left in between. The DNA for the CDR3 is TGCAGCGTTGTACAAGGGTATGAGCAGTTCTTC. This translates into CSVVQGYEQFF.

The V and J genes are TRBV6-2 or TRBV6-3 and TRBJ2-7; possibly TRBD1 or TRBD2 for D (5 bases each). Trimming pared 6 bases from V and 2 bases from J, leaving 14 bases between. The CDR3 loop spans 14 amino acids. The germline V gene encodes CDR1 MNHEY and CDR2 SVGEGT. CDR3 region: CASRPQGRTYEQYF. The CDR3 DNA reads TGTGCCAGCAGACCCCAGGGACGGACCTACGAGCAGTACTTC.

This clonotype showed up just a few times. This chain uses TRBV19 with TRBJ2-7; TRBD2 matches 13 bases. This CDR3 contains 16 residues. V trimming: 3 bases; J trimming: 3 bases; junction bases outside the gene matches: 5. Germline CDR1 reads LNHDA; CDR2 reads SQIVND (reference sequence). The CDR3 spells CASSMGTSGAIYEQYF. For the CDR3, the DNA is TGTGCCAGTAGTATGGGGACTAGCGGGGCGATCTACGAGCAGTACTTC.

This clonotype was observed many times. The gene calls are TRBV9 and TRBJ2-3, with TRBD2 matching over 13 bases. J lost 5 bases, V lost 3 bases, and 3 bases had no gene match. The CDR3 spans 15 residues. Germline V gives CDR1 SGDLS, CDR2 YYNGEE. The CDR3: CASSGGLAGEDTQYF. The CDR3 DNA reads TGTGCCAGCAGCGGCGGACTAGCGGGAGAAGATACGCAGTATTTT.

This clonotype was detected a few times. The genes are TRBV24-1 and TRBJ2-7; a weak D match, TRBD2 (5 bases). Between the trimmed V and J ends, which lost 3 bases and 0 bases, there was a span of 20 bases. CDR3 length: 18 residues. The germline CDR1 and CDR2 sequences are KGHDR and SFDVKD. CDR3 residues: CATSDNRRAATTSYEQYF. The CDR3 nucleotides are TGTGCCACCAGTGATAACCGGAGAGCGGCTACTACCTCCTACGAGCAGTACTTC.

This clonotype appeared a few times. CDR3 DNA: TGCGCCAGCAGCTACACGGTGACAGAAGATGGCTACACCTTC. This translates into CASSYTVTEDGYTF. The rearrangement joins TRBV5-1 to TRBJ1-2, with TRBD1 as a possible D gene (5 bases). Germline V gene data show CDR1 as SGHRS and CDR2 as YFSETQ. The length of the CDR3 is 14 residues. Trimming removed 3 bases at V and 6 bases at J, with 15 bases between. The full variable domain, its missing parts supplied by reference TRBV5-1 and TRBJ1-2, is KAGVTQTPRYLIKTRGQQVTLSCSPISGHRSVSWYQQTPGQGLQFLFEYFSETQRNKGNFPGRFSGRQFSNSRSEMNVSTLELGDSALYLCASSYTVTEDGYTFGSGTRLTVV.

This chain connects TRBV2 to TRBJ2-1, with D uncertain. V lost 8 bases and J 6 bases, leaving 11 bases between the germline ends. CDR3 length equals 12 residues. CDR1 and CDR2 from the germline V gene are SNHLY and FYNNEI. The CDR3 DNA reads TGTGCCAGCGTAGGCTCGGGCAATGAGCAGTTCTTC. It specifies CASVGSGNEQFF.

This clonotype was seen a few times. The chain joins TRBV10-3 to TRBJ1-2; the D gene is possibly TRBD1 (6 bases). This CDR3 has 15 amino acids. CDR1 and CDR2 (germline): ENHRY, SYGVKD. V lost 9 bases and J 2 bases, leaving 19 bases between the germline ends. The CDR3 spells CAIRTGGGQNYGYTF. CDR3 nucleotide sequence: TGTGCCATTCGGACCGGCGGTGGACAGAACTATGGCTACACCTTC.

In its sample, this clonotype was seen many times. The chain combines TRBV30 with TRBJ1-5; D is uncertain. Trimming pared 0 bases from V and 0 bases from J, leaving 3 bases between. Germline V gives CDR1 GTSNPN, CDR2 SVGIG (reference sequence). The CDR3 is 13 amino acids. The CDR3 DNA is TGTGCCTGGAGTGTGGGTAGCAATCAGCCCCAGCATTTT. Encoded protein: CAWSVGSNQPQHF.

V is TRBV29-1 and J is TRBJ2-1; D is unresolved. The CDR3 spans 13 residues. V lost 0 bases and J 13 bases, leaving 16 bases between the germline ends. Germline lookup yields CDR1 SQVTM and CDR2 ANQGSEA. The CDR3 here is CSVEEFVKGNQFF. CDR3 bases: TGCAGCGTTGAAGAATTCGTTAAGGGAAATCAGTTCTTC.

Only a few counts were recorded for this clonotype. The CDR3 bases are TGTGCCAGCAGCCACGGGACCGACAACACCGGGGAGCTGTTTTTT. Protein product: CASSHGTDNTGELFF. The gene calls are TRBV6-1 and TRBJ2-2, with D tentatively TRBD1 or TRBD2 (5 bases each). This CDR3 has 15 amino acids. Germline CDR1 MNHNS, CDR2 SASEGT. Trimming cost V 6 bases and J 2 bases, with 13 bases left between them.

Many counts were recorded for this clonotype. The chain uses TRBV15 and TRBJ1-2; weak D call: TRBD1 (5 bases). CDR1 is LNHNV, CDR2 YYDKDF, per germline (reference sequence). This CDR3 is built from 12 residues. V was trimmed by 8 bases and J by 4 bases, leaving 11 bases between them. The CDR3 here is CATSGATYGYTF. In nucleotides, the CDR3 is TGTGCCACCTCCGGGGCGACCTATGGCTACACCTTC. Complete variable domain (other parts from reference TRBV15 and TRBJ1-2): DAMVIQNPRYQVTQFGKPVTLSCSQTLNHNVMYWYQQKSSQAPKLLFHYYDKDFNNEADTPDNFQSRRPNTSFCFLDIRSPGLGDTAMYLCATSGATYGYTFGSGTRLTVV.

This clonotype occurred many times. The V call is TRBV4-3, the J call TRBJ2-3; D perhaps matches TRBD1 (6 bases). The CDR3 loop spans 13 amino acids. Germline CDR1 is LGHNA and CDR2 is YSLEER. Deletions cut 1 base from V and 5 bases from J, with 7 bases between. This chain's CDR3 is CASSQGGQDTQYF. DNA of the CDR3: TGCGCCAGCAGCCAAGGGGGACAAGATACGCAGTATTTT.

V gene TRBV4-3 combines with J gene TRBJ2-1; perhaps D is TRBD1 or TRBD2 (5 bases each). V lost 0 bases to trimming and J lost 5 bases, with 14 bases between them. The germline CDR1 and CDR2 sequences are LGHNA and YSLEER. This CDR3 contains 16 residues. The CDR3, as DNA: TGCGCCAGCAGCCAAGATATAGGGTGGGGGAACAATGAGCAGTTCTTC. Translated: CASSQDIGWGNNEQFF.

Concerning this clonotype itself: The germline gene is not matched at one end of the junction; a read error may be the cause. The V and J genes are TRBV7-7 and TRBJ2-5, with 10 positions matching TRBD1. Germline V gene lookup returns CDR1 SSHAT and CDR2 FNYEAQ (reference sequence). This CDR3 is 17 amino acids long. CDR3 in amino acids: CASSLTGDRGGVETQYF. In DNA form, the CDR3 reads TGTGCTAGCAGCTTAACTGGGGACAGGGGTGGCGTAGAGACCCAGTACTTC. The entire variable domain, with the rest obtained from reference TRBV7-7 and TRBJ2-5, is as follows: GAGVSQSPRYKVTKRGQDVTLRCDPISSHATLYWYQQALGQGPEFLTYFNYEAQPDKSGLPSDRFSAERPEGSISTLTIQRTEQRDSAMYRCASSLTGDRGGVETQYFGPGTRLLVL.

The chain couples TRBV12-3 or TRBV12-4 to TRBJ2-3; 12 bases fit TRBD1. V lost 3 bases to trimming and J lost 4 bases; unmatched junction nucleotides: 5. The CDR3 runs to 16 residues. As DNA, the CDR3 is TGTGCCAGCAGTTTTGGGACAGGGGGCTGGCCAGATACGCAGTATTTT. It is translated as CASSFGTGGWPDTQYF.

The J gene is TRBJ1-1, the V gene TRBV12-3 or TRBV12-4; D not resolved. This CDR3 contains 13 residues. V was trimmed by 7 bases and J by 6 bases, leaving 15 bases between them. In DNA form, the CDR3 reads TGTGCCAGCACTTCCGGTGACACGGCTGAAGCTTTCTTT. Its translation is CASTSGDTAEAFF.

This clonotype appeared many times. This rearrangement joins TRBV12-3 or TRBV12-4 to TRBJ2-7; D is unresolved. This CDR3 is built from 13 residues. V was clipped by 6 bases and J by 5 bases, with 14 bases between them. The CDR3 DNA reads TGTGCCAGCAGACCCGCTACGGCGGACGAGCAGTACTTC. Its protein is CASRPATADEQYF.

The genes are TRBV5-1 and TRBJ2-1, with 8 bases that match TRBD1. The J segment lost 6 bases and the V segment lost 4 bases, leaving 9 bases of the junction unmatched. Per the germline V gene, CDR1 is SGHRS and CDR2 is YFSETQ. This CDR3 contains 15 residues. The CDR3, as DNA: TGCGCCAGCAGCCCCGGGACAGGTAATCGCAATGAGCAGTTCTTC. Protein product: CASSPGTGNRNEQFF.